This TCR beta chain appears in the sequencing data of a study of OX40 agonist ivuxolimab in advanced cancers. Overall study context: Patients received ivuxolimab, an intravenous treatment, every 2 weeks at 0.01 to 10 mg/kg. A partial response was reached by three patients: one with hepatocellular carcinoma and two with cutaneous melanoma.

Here immunoSEQ multiplex PCR was the method, and the copy in TCRdb shows in-frame clones only, minus some. The sample holds roughly 80,000 clones, around nine tenths seen once. The CDR3 loop spans 16 amino acids. V gave up 1 base and J gave up 9 bases; unmatched junction bases: 8. Germline assignment: CDR1 LNHNV and CDR2 YYDKDF (reference sequence). Sequenced here: CD4+ or CD8+ T cells sorted from blood, sampled in a trial of the OX40 agonist ivuxolimab. The sequence was collected from an adult with an advanced solid tumor such as melanoma, head and neck, liver or kidney cancer. The chain links TRBV15 to TRBJ2-1, with 11 bases fitting TRBD2. The CDR3 DNA sequence: TGTGCCACCAGCAGAGTAGCGGGAGGGCCTTTTGGTGAGCAGTTCTTC. Amino acids: CATSRVAGGPFGEQFF.